This TCR beta chain was identified in a study of identical twins. Study results and limitations: Insertion counts were lower in abundant cord blood beta clonotypes, a trend that memory repertoires did not show.

This clonotype was seen more than once but under ten times. Its antigen is not identified. TCRdb re-called the 5' RACE reads through MiXCR, storing one row per CDR3 protein. Of 500,000 to 650,000 distinct CDR3 sequences listed, about 20% were seen once; the top ten hold approximately 0.48%. Between the trimmed V and J ends, which lost 3 bases and 1 base, there was a span of 25 bases. CDR1 and CDR2 from the germline V gene are DFQATT and SNEGSKA (reference sequence). The CDR3 totals 18 residues. These data also featured in a second study, about yellow fever vaccine responses in identical twins.

Material for sequencing was CD4+ T cells sorted from blood. The J gene is TRBJ2-7, the V gene TRBV20-1; D may be TRBD1 (6 bases). This TCR came from a woman between 18 and 30 years old in good health. The CDR3, as DNA: TGCAGTGCTAGTAGGTCCCTTACCACAGGGAGAAAGTCCTACGAGCAGTACTTC. Translated, it gives CSASRSLTTGRKSYEQYF.